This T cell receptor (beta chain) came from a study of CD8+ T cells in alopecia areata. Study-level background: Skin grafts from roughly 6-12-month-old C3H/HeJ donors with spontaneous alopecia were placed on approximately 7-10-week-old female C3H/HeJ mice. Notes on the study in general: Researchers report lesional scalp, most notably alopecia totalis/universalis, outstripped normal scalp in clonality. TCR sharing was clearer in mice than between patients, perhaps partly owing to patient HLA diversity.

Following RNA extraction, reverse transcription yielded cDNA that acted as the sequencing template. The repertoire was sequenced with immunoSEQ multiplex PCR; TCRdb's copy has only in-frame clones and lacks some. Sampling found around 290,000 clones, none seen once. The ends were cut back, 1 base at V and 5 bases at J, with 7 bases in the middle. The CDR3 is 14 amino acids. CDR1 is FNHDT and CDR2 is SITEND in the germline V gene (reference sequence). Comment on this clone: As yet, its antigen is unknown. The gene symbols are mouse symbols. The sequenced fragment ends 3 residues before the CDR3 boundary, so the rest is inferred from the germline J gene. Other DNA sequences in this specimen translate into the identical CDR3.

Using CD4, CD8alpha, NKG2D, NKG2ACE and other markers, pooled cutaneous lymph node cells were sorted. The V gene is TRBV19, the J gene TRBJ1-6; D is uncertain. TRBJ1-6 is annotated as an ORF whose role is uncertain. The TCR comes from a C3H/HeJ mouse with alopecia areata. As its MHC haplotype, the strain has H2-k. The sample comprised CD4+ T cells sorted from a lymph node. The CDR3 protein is CASSIRTNNSPLYF. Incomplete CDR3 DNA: TGTGCCAGCAGTATAAGAACAAATAATTCGCCC.